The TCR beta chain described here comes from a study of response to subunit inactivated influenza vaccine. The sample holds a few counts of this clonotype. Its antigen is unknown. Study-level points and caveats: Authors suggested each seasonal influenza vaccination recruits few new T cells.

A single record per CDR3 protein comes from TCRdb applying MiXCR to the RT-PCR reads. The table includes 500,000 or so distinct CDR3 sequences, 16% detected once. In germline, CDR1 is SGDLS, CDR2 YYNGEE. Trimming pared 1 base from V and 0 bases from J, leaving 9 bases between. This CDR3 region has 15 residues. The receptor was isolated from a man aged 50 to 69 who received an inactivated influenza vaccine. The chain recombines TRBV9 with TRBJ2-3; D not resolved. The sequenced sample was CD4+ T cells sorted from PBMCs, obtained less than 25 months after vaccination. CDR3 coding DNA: TGTGCCAGCAGCGTAAAAGCTTCGAGCACAGATACGCAGTATTTT. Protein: CASSVKASSTDTQYF. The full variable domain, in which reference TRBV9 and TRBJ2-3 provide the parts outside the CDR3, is DSGVTQTPKHLITATGQRVTLRCSPRSGDLSVYWYQQSLDQGLQFLIQYYNGEERAKGNILERFSAQQFPDLHSELNLSSLELGDSALYFCASSVKASSTDTQYFGPGTRLTVL.